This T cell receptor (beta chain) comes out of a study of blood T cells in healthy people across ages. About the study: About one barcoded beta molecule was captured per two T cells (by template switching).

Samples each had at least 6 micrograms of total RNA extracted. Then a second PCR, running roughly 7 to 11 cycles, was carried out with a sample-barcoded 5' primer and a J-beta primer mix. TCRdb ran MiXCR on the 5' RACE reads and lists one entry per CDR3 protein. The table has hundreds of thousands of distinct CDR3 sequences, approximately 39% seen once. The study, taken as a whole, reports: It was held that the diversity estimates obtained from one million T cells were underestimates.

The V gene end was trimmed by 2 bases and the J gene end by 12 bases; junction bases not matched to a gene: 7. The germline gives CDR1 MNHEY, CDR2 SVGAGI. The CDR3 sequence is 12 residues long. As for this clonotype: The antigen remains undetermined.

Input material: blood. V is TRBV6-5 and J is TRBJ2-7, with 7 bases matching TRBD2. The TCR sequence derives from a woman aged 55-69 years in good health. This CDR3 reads CASSYAGTTPYF. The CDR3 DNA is TGTGCCAGCAGTTACGCCGGGACTACTCCGTACTTC.